This T cell receptor beta chain derives from a study of blood T cells in healthy people across ages (dated by TCRdb to about 2015). Background for the entire study: Template switching captured roughly one uniquely barcoded TCR beta cDNA molecule per two T cells in model experiments. The study measured age-related changes in TCR beta repertoire diversity using deep sequencing normalized with unique cDNA molecular identifiers. The donors were split into four age groups: young (average around 15 years), middle-aged (39), aged (around 67) and long-lived (roughly 77). To avoid experimental bias, donors of different ages were randomly spread across the sequencing lanes. Using the same blood draw, the study looked at two additional independent replicas of 1 million unique cDNA reads for two donors, one aged 18 to 29 and the other aged 80 or older. Overall results and qualifications from the work: The percentage of naive T cells measured by flow cytometry correlated strongly with observed TCR beta diversity. Estimates of total diversity from one million sequenced T cells were regarded as lower bounds and underestimates. Compared with the aged group, more naive CD4+ T cells, fewer expanded clones and increased TCR diversity were shown by the long-lived group, suggesting age selection. Since profiling was done on bulk unsorted PBMCs, naive and antigen-experienced compartments could not be conclusively compared. The CMV infection status of donors was not known, potentially confounding age-related changes in expanded clonotypes. As age increased, observed TCR beta diversity per million T cells dropped in a roughly linear way, and a significant reduction was already evident by age about 36.

This clonotype was seen only a few times. Its antigen is currently not known. Base quality data are lacking; no much larger clone is found one base away. Donors were under 40 systemically healthy Caucasian individuals from Russia aged roughly 6 to 95 years. Each donor gave approximately 9.4 milliliters of peripheral blood, drawn into EDTA-treated Vacutainer tubes. Ficoll-Paque density-gradient centrifugation was used to isolate PBMCs, with at least 7 million per sample. Trizol reagent was used to extract total RNA from the PBMCs, yielding at least 5.5 micrograms per sample. For every donor, flow cytometry on a PBMC aliquot measured the percentage of naive CD45RAhigh/CD27high T cells. The method was 5' RACE. TCRdb shows the sequencer as Illumina HiSeq 2500. The second PCR ran for roughly 6 to 11 cycles and used a J-beta primer mix along with a sample-barcoded 5' primer. Each TCR beta cDNA molecule received a unique molecular identifier from a template-switch 5' adaptor carrying 12 random nucleotides. At least 2.5 million CDR3-containing paired-end reads were obtained from each sample. All of the RNA was converted into first-strand cDNA using the Mint cDNA synthesis kit, with a TRBC-specific oligonucleotide serving as the primer. Following uracil-DNA glycosylase treatment, all cDNA underwent a first 18-cycle PCR with the universal primers M1SS and BC2_uni_R. The published analysis was carried out like this. For normalization, 1 million high-quality reads were randomly selected from each sample, with every read carrying a distinct molecular identifier. Reads sharing molecular identifiers were discarded rather than binned into consensus sequences. MiTCR, run with a Q25 quality threshold and the strictest error-elimination algorithm, handled CDR3 identification, clonotype clustering and error correction. A nonparametric unseen species model with Euler transformation was used to estimate a lower bound on total TCR beta diversity. The public reads were reanalyzed by TCRdb: fastp trimming at Q25, MiXCR alignment, in-frame beta chains only. Identical CDR3 protein sequences are pooled into one entry, listed with their most common genes and DNA. It is TCRdb's table, rather than the study itself, that gives the V and J calls and clone size. The table for this sample lists over 1,200,000 distinct CDR3 sequences; approximately 60% of them were counted only once. The top ten constitute 5.5% to 8% of the sample.

CDR3 length: 11 amino acids, cysteine to phenylalanine. CDR3 DNA is the only sequence kept; it has 33 bases, read in frame from the first base. The germline V gene provides CDR1 SGHRS and CDR2 YFSETQ. V and J are truncated by 4 bases and 10 bases respectively, leaving an intervening sequence of 11 bases. Recombination linked TRBV5-1 to TRBJ2-5, and the D gene may be TRBD2, 5 bases matching. Sequencing was performed on blood. This TCR was recovered from a young man in good health. The DNA is TGCGCCAGCAGCCCGGACGGGAACCAGTACTTC. This codes for CASSPDGNQYF.